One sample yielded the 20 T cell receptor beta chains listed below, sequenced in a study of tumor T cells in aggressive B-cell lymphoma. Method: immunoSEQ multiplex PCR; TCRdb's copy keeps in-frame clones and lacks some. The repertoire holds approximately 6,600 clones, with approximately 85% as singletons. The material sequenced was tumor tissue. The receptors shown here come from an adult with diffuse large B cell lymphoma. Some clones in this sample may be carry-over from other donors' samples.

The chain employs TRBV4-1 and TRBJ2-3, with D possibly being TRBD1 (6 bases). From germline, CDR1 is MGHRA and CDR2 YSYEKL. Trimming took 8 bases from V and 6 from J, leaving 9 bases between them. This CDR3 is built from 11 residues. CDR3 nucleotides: TGCGCCAGCGGACAGCTTGATACGCAGTATTTT. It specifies CASGQLDTQYF.

CDR3 sequence (DNA): TGTGCCACCTTACAGGGGTACGAGCAGTACTTC. Its translation: CATLQGYEQYF. V is TRBV19 and J is TRBJ2-7; 7 positions agree with TRBD1. The germline CDR1 and CDR2 sequences are LNHDA and SQIVND (reference sequence). The CDR3 consists of 11 residues. V lost 10 bases to trimming and J lost 4 bases; unmatched junction nucleotides: 4.

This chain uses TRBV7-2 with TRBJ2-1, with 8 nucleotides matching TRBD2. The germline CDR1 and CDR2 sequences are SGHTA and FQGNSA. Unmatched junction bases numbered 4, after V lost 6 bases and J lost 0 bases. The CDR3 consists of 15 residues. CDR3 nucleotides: TGTGCCAGCAGTATCGGGACTAGCTCCTACAATGAGCAGTTCTTC. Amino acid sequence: CASSIGTSSYNEQFF.

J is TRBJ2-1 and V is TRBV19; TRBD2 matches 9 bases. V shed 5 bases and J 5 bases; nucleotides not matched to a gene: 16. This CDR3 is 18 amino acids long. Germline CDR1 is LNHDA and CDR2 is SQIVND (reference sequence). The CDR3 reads CASSQRGGLAGSHNEQFF. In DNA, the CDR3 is TGTGCCAGTAGTCAACGAGGGGGGCTAGCGGGGTCCCACAATGAGCAGTTCTTC.

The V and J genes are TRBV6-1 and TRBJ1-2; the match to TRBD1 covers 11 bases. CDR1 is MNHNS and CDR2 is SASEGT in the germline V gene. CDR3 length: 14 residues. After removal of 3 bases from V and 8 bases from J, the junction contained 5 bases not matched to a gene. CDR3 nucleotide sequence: TGTGCCAGCAGTGAGCGGACAGGGGGCGTAGGCTACACCTTC. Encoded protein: CASSERTGGVGYTF.

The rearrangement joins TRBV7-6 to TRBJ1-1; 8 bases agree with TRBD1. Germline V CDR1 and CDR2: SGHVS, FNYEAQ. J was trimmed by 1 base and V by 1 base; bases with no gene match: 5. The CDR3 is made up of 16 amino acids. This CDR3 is CASSLDRGRWNTEAFF. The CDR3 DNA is TGTGCCAGCAGCTTAGACAGGGGGAGGTGGAACACTGAAGCTTTCTTT.

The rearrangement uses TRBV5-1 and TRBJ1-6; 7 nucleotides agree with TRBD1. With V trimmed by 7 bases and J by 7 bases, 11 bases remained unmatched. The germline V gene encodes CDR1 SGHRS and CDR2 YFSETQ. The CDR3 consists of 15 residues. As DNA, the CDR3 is TGCGCCAGCTCGGGGCCGGGACAGACCAATTCACCCCTCCACTTT. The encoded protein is CASSGPGQTNSPLHF.

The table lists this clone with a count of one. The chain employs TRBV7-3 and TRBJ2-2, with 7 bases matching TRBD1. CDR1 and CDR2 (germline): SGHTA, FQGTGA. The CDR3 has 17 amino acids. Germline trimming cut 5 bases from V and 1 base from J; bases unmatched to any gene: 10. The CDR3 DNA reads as TGTGCCAGCAGCCCCGTCCGACAGGGAAAGAACACCGGGGAGCTGTTTTTT. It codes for CASSPVRQGKNTGELFF.

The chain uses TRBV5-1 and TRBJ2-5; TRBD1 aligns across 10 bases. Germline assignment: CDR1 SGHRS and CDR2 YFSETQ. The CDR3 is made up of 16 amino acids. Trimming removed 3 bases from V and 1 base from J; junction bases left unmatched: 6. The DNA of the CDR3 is TGCGCCAGCAGCTCCACCGGGACAGGGGTCCAAGAGACCCAGTACTTC. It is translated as CASSSTGTGVQETQYF.

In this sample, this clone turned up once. The DNA of the CDR3 is TGTGCCAGCAGCTTAGTTTTAGGTTGGGACAGGGACTCTTTGGAGCAGTACTTC. Translated: CASSLVLGWDRDSLEQYF. The rearrangement links TRBV11-2 to TRBJ2-7; 9 bases fit TRBD1. Losses at the gene ends were 1 base for V and 7 bases for J; bases not matched to a gene: 17. CDR3 length equals 18 residues. Per the germline V gene, CDR1 is SGHAT and CDR2 is FQNNGV.

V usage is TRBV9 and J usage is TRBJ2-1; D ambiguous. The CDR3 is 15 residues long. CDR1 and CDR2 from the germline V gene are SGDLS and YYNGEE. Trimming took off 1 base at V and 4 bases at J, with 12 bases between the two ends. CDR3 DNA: TGTGCCAGCAGCGTATCCCAGAACCGATACAATGAGCAGTTCTTC. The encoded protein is CASSVSQNRYNEQFF.

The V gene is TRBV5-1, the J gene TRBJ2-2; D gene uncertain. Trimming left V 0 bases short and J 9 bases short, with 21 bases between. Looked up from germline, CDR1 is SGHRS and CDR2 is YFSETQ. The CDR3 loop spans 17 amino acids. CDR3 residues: CASSLGQLPQLIRELFF. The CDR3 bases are TGCGCCAGCAGCTTGGGGCAGTTACCCCAGTTGATCCGGGAGCTGTTTTTT.

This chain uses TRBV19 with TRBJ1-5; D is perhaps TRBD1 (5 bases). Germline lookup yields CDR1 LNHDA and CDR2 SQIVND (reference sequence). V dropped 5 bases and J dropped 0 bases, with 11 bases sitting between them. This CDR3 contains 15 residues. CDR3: CASSAGLHSNQPQHF. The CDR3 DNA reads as TGTGCCAGTAGTGCGGGACTGCATAGCAATCAGCCCCAGCATTTT.

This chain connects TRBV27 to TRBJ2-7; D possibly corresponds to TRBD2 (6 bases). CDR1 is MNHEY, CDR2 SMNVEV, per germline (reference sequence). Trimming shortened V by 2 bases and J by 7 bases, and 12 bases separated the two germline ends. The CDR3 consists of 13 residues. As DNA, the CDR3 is TGTGCCAGCAGTTTAGGGGACTGGGGAGAGCAGTACTTC. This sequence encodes CASSLGDWGEQYF.

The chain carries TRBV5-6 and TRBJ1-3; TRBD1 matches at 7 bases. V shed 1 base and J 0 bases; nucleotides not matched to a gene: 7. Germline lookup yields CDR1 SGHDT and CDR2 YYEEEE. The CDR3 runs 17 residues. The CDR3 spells CASSLWGQRSSGNTIYF. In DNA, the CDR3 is TGTGCCAGCAGCTTGTGGGGACAGAGGAGCTCTGGAAACACCATATATTTT.

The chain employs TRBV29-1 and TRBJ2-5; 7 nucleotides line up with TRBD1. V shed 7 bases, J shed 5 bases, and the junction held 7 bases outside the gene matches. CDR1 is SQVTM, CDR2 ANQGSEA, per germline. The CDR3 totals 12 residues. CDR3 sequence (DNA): TGCAGCGCCGCCCCGACAGGGGAGACCCAGTACTTC. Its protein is CSAAPTGETQYF.

The CDR3 reads CASSLQGVSYGYTF. In DNA form, the CDR3 reads TGTGCCAGCAGTTTACAGGGGGTCAGCTATGGCTACACCTTC. V and J are TRBV28 and TRBJ1-2, with 7 bases lining up with TRBD1. This CDR3 region has 14 residues. V lost 2 bases and J lost 4; bases outside the gene matches: 4. The germline V gene encodes CDR1 MDHEN and CDR2 SYDVKM.

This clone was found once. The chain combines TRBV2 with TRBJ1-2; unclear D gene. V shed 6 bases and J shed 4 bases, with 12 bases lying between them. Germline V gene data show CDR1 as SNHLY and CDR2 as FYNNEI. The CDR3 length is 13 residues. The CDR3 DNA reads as TGTGCCAGCAGGGCAGAGACGGGCTATGGCTACACCTTC. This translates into CASRAETGYGYTF. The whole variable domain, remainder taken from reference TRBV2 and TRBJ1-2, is EPEVTQTPSHQVTQMGQEVILRCVPISNHLYFYWYRQILGQKVEFLVSFYNNEISEKSEIFDDQFSVERPDGSNFTLKIRSTKLEDSAMYFCASRAETGYGYTFGSGTRLTVV.

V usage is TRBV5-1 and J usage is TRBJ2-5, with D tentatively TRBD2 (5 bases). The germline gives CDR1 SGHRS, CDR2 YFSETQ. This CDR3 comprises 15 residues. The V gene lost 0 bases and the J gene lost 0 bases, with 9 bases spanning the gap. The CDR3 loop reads CASSLAGNYQETQYF. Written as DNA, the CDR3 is TGCGCCAGCAGCTTGGCCGGGAACTACCAAGAGACCCAGTACTTC.

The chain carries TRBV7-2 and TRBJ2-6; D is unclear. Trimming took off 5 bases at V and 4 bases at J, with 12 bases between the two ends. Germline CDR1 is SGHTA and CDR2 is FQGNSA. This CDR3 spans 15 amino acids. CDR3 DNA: TGTGCCAGCAGCCCGTCTGCGGCGGGGGCCAACGTCCTGACTTTC. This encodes CASSPSAAGANVLTF.